These 5 T cell receptor beta chains were all obtained from the same sample, sequenced in a study of cytomegalovirus exposure and HLA in healthy donors. Use of 60 Vbeta and 13 Jbeta primers characterized the PCR. Generated by immunoSEQ multiplex PCR, the TCRdb table keeps only in-frame clones and is missing some. Found here are 60,000 or so clones, about three quarters of them singletons; the top ten hold approximately 2.3%. The sample comprised PBMCs. These receptors were obtained from a female donor in good health and CMV-seronegative.

This chain uses TRBV19 with TRBJ2-2; D may be TRBD1 (5 bases). Germline V gene lookup returns CDR1 LNHDA and CDR2 SQIVND (reference sequence). The V and J ends lost 8 bases and 4 bases respectively, with 11 bases between them. There are 13 residues in the CDR3. The CDR3 here is CASGQGITGELFF. CDR3 nucleotide sequence: TGTGCCAGTGGTCAGGGTATCACCGGGGAGCTGTTTTTT.

The chain links TRBV5-1 to TRBJ2-5; 7 bases align to TRBD2. The last part of the DNA fits TRBJ2-7 better; the J call may be wrong. The CDR3 loop spans 14 amino acids. Looked up from germline, CDR1 is SGHRS and CDR2 is YFSETQ. CDR3 sequence: CASSLDRAGYEQYF. The DNA of the CDR3 is TGCGCCAGCAGCTTGGACCGAGCGGGGTACGAGCAGTACTTC.

The chain carries TRBV27 and TRBJ2-1; TRBD2 aligns across 8 bases. The germline V gene has CDR1 MNHEY and CDR2 SMNVEV (reference sequence). The CDR3 spans 16 residues. After removal of 0 bases from V and 7 bases from J, the junction contained 8 bases not matched to a gene. CDR3 bases: TGTGCCAGCAGTTTATCGGGTCTAGCGGGCTTTAATGAGCAGTTCTTC. Residues: CASSLSGLAGFNEQFF.

CDR3 amino acids: CASSEYGFSQETQYF. CDR3 coding DNA: TGTGCCAGCAGTGAATACGGGTTTTCTCAAGAGACCCAGTACTTC. The V and J genes are TRBV25-1 and TRBJ2-5; D unclear. The CDR3 covers 15 residues. V lost 0 bases, J lost 2 bases, and 10 bases lay in between. Germline-derived CDR1 and CDR2 are MGHDK and SYGVNS.

The rearrangement uses TRBV30 and TRBJ1-3; D is possibly TRBD1 (5 bases). The germline V gene encodes CDR1 GTSNPN and CDR2 SVGIG (reference sequence). The V end was cut by 4 bases, the J end by 2 bases, with 12 bases between. CDR3 length: 14 residues. The CDR3: CAWMGRGTGNTIYF. For the CDR3, the DNA is TGTGCCTGGATGGGGCGGGGAACTGGAAACACCATATATTTT.